The clone carrying this T cell receptor beta chain has ten or more counts. Antigen specificity is unknown. Individual cDNA molecules received unique molecular identifiers during library preparation. MiXCR, run by TCRdb on the 5' RACE reads, gives a single entry per CDR3 protein. The data show 90,000 to 120,000 distinct CDR3 sequences, around 10% seen once. The data are from a study of early T cells in non-severe SARS-CoV-2 infection. Background on the study: With bulk RNA from unsorted whole blood as input, sequencing yielded unpaired chains. Regarding the study as a whole: Missing private and CD4 specificities, VDJdb matching favored anti-spike CD8 responses.

CDR3 length: 15 amino acids. Germline CDR1 and CDR2: ENHRY and SYGVKD. V shed 4 bases, J shed 3 bases, and the junction held 6 bases outside the gene matches. The chain combines TRBV10-3 with TRBJ2-3; TRBD2 aligns across 8 bases. The sequencing sample was made of whole blood. The receptor was isolated from an adult who was a healthcare worker with PCR-confirmed SARS-CoV-2 infection or an uninfected control (not recorded which). The CDR3 region has the DNA TGTGCCATCAGTGGAGCGGGAGTAAGAACAGATACGCAGTATTTT. Translating gives CAISGAGVRTDTQYF.